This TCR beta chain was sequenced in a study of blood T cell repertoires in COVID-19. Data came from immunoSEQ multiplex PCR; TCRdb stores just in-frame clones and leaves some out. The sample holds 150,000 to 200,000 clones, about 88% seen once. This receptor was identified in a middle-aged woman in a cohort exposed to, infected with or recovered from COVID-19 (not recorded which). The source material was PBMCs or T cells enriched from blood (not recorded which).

For the CDR3, the DNA is TGCGCCAGCAGCTCGAGGGGGAAACTTAACTATGGCTACACCTTC. This sequence encodes CASSSRGKLNYGYTF. J is TRBJ1-2 and V is TRBV5-1; the D gene is possibly TRBD1 (6 bases). Trimming left V 3 bases short and J 1 base short, with 13 bases between. CDR1 and CDR2 from the germline V gene are SGHRS and YFSETQ. This CDR3 has 15 amino acids.